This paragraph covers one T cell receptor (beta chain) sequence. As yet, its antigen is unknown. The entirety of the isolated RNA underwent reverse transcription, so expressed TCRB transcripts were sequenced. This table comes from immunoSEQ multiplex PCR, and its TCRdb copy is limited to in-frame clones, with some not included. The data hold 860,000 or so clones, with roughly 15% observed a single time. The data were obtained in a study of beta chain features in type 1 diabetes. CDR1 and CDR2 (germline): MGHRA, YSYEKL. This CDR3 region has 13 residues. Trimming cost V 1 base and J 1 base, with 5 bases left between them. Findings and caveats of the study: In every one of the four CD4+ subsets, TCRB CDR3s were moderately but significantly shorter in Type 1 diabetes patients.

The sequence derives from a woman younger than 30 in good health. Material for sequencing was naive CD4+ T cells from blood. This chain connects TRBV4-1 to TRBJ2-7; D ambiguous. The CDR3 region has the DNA TGCGCCAGCAGCCAAGGAGCTTCCTACGAGCAGTACTTC. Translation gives CASSQGASYEQYF.